This T cell receptor (beta chain) was found in a study of Ad26.COV2.S vaccination and SARS-CoV-2 variants. Study results and limitations: Assessments of TCR breadth and depth may have underestimated the total T cell responses. Spike-specific TCR breadth ran higher among vaccine recipients than placebo recipients.

Data came from immunoSEQ multiplex PCR; TCRdb stores just in-frame clones and leaves some out. The data hold almost 400,000 clones, with roughly 90% observed a single time. V lost 6 bases, J lost 4 bases, and 7 bases stayed unmatched. Germline-derived CDR1 and CDR2 are WSHSY and SAAADI. The CDR3 is 16 residues long. Described treatment: roughly 20 received Ad26.COV2.S at low or high dose, single or two shots; five or six received placebo; per-sample allocation not given. Sampling occurred on day 63 after the first vaccine or placebo injection. A remark on this clone: Its antigen is as yet unknown.

This TCR came from a person between 18 and 59 years old who received the Ad26.COV2.S COVID-19 vaccine or a placebo. The sequencing used peripheral blood, collected in a trial of Ad26.COV2.S vaccine versus placebo. This chain connects TRBV10-2 to TRBJ2-3; 13 nucleotides align to TRBD2. The CDR3 loop is CASRPRTSGSPDTQYF. In DNA form, the CDR3 reads TGCGCCAGCAGACCCAGGACTAGCGGGAGTCCAGATACGCAGTATTTT.